What follows are 24 T cell receptor beta chains derived from one specimen sequenced in a study of response to subunit inactivated influenza vaccine. Using its own MiXCR run on the RT-PCR reads, TCRdb lists one record per CDR3 protein. The sample yields approximately 300,000 distinct CDR3 sequences, 20% to 25% seen once. Sequencing was performed on PBMCs from blood, taken approximately 20 months after vaccination. All receptors come from a man between 50 and 69 years old who received an inactivated influenza vaccine.

This chain joins TRBV11-2 and TRBJ2-1; the D is unclear. Trimming stripped 1 base from V and 3 bases from J, with 10 bases between. The germline CDR1 and CDR2 sequences are SGHAT and FQNNGV. CDR3 length: 15 amino acids. The CDR3 spells CASSLGAGVYNEQFF. The DNA for the CDR3 is TGTGCCAGCAGCTTAGGGGCAGGTGTCTACAATGAGCAGTTCTTC.

V is TRBV9 and J is TRBJ2-1, with a weak D call TRBD2 (6 bases). V dropped 0 bases and J dropped 3 bases, with 16 bases sitting between them. Germline V gene sequence: CDR1 SGDLS, CDR2 YYNGEE. This CDR3 contains 17 residues. CDR3 coding DNA: TGTGCCAGCAGCGTAGGGGGGACTCTAACCTTCTACAATGAGCAGTTCTTC. Translated: CASSVGGTLTFYNEQFF.

This sequence joins TRBV10-3 and TRBJ1-6; D not resolved. Trimming pared 4 bases from V and 13 bases from J, leaving 17 bases between. CDR3 size: 14 residues. CDR1 and CDR2 from the germline V gene are ENHRY and SYGVKD. The CDR3 loop reads CAISGEASPSPLHF. CDR3 nucleotide sequence: TGTGCCATCAGTGGTGAGGCCTCCCCTTCGCCCCTCCACTTT.

In its sample, this clonotype was seen a few times. The J gene is TRBJ1-5, the V gene TRBV6-5; TRBD1 might be the D (5 bases). CDR3 length: 16 residues. V shed 4 bases and J shed 4 bases, with 17 bases lying between them. Germline CDR1 MNHEY, CDR2 SVGAGI. CDR3 bases: TGTGCCAGCAGTTCGGGGGACCCATTCAGGAATCAGCCCCAGCATTTT. Protein sequence: CASSSGDPFRNQPQHF.

This chain connects TRBV5-1 to TRBJ2-3; 8 bases agree with TRBD1. Trimming at V came to 7 bases and at J to 3 bases, leaving 7 bases not matched to a gene. This CDR3 is built from 14 residues. In germline, CDR1 is SGHRS, CDR2 YFSETQ. The CDR3 region is CASFGQGRTDTQYF. DNA of the CDR3: TGCGCCAGCTTCGGACAGGGAAGGACAGATACGCAGTATTTT.

This clonotype was picked up many times. This chain uses TRBV20-1 with TRBJ1-2, with 8 bases matching TRBD1. The germline V gene encodes CDR1 DFQATT and CDR2 SNEGSKA (reference sequence). The V gene end was trimmed by 0 bases and the J gene end by 1 base; junction bases not matched to a gene: 10. This CDR3 spans 17 amino acids. DNA for the CDR3: TGCAGTGCTAGAGATGATGCAGGGGGCCATTTTAACTATGGCTACACCTTC. It is translated as CSARDDAGGHFNYGYTF.

The chain has TRBV4-3 and TRBJ2-7, with no clear D. The germline V gene has CDR1 LGHNA and CDR2 YSLEER. V dropped 1 base and J dropped 5 bases, with 9 bases sitting between them. This CDR3 is built from 13 residues. The CDR3 here is CASSQVQADEQYF. In DNA form, the CDR3 reads TGCGCCAGCAGCCAAGTTCAGGCAGACGAGCAGTACTTC.

Written as DNA, the CDR3 is TGCGCCAGCAGCTTGGTGGCGGGCGGGGAAGTAACAGATACGCAGTATTTT. Amino acid sequence: CASSLVAGGEVTDTQYF. This chain links TRBV5-1 with TRBJ2-3, with D tentatively TRBD2 (6 bases). CDR3 length: 17 amino acids. Per germline, CDR1 SGHRS and CDR2 YFSETQ. The germline V and J ends were trimmed by 0 bases and 3 bases, with 17 bases remaining between them.

In its sample, this clonotype was seen a few times. The chain carries TRBV6-2 or TRBV6-3 and TRBJ1-5, with D unresolved. Trimming left V 6 bases short and J 9 bases short, with 21 bases between. This CDR3 comprises 15 residues. CDR1 is MNHEY and CDR2 is SVGEGT in the germline V gene. The CDR3 DNA is TGTGCCAGCAGCCGGGGTGGGCAGGCACCCCTGCCCCAGCATTTT. This sequence encodes CASSRGGQAPLPQHF.

This clonotype has a handful of counts. The chain has TRBV20-1 and TRBJ1-2; D possibly corresponds to TRBD1 (6 bases). Germline V lookup: CDR1 DFQATT, CDR2 SNEGSKA (reference sequence). The length of the CDR3 is 13 residues. Trimming pared 3 bases from V and 8 bases from J, leaving 16 bases between. The CDR3 sequence: CSARLEQGRGYTF. For the CDR3, the DNA is TGCAGTGCTAGGCTCGAACAGGGAAGAGGCTACACCTTC.

This clonotype was seen ten or more times. This chain links TRBV10-3 with TRBJ1-5; D is perhaps TRBD1 (6 bases). Trimming cost V 2 bases and J 4 bases, with 12 bases left between them. Germline V gives CDR1 ENHRY, CDR2 SYGVKD. CDR3 length equals 15 residues. CDR3 sequence (DNA): TGTGCCATCAGTGAGCTGGGGACACAGAATCAGCCCCAGCATTTT. The encoded protein is CAISELGTQNQPQHF.

V usage is TRBV12-3 or TRBV12-4 and J usage is TRBJ2-7; perhaps TRBD1 as D (6 bases). The CDR3 sequence is 15 residues long. With 5 bases removed from V and 0 bases from J, the gap between germline ends came to 14 bases. CDR3 in amino acids: CASSRQAESSYEQYF. The CDR3 nucleotides are TGTGCCAGCAGTAGACAGGCTGAGAGCTCCTACGAGCAGTACTTC.

This sequence joins TRBV12-3 or TRBV12-4 and TRBJ2-1, with a possible D match to TRBD1 (5 bases). V gave up 8 bases and J gave up 1 base, with 12 bases separating them. The CDR3 is 14 residues long. CDR3 DNA: TGTGCCAGCTCTGGGGCGTTATCCTACAATGAGCAGTTCTTC. Amino acid sequence: CASSGALSYNEQFF.

This clonotype was picked up a small number of times. This chain joins TRBV18 and TRBJ1-1; weak D call: TRBD1 (5 bases). Germline V lookup: CDR1 KGHSH, CDR2 LQKENI. This CDR3 is built from 17 residues. Trimming took 7 bases from V and 4 from J, leaving 25 bases between them. CDR3 coding DNA: TGTGCCAGCTGTTTTGGGGCGCGGGTAGGAAGTGGCACTGAAGCTTTCTTT. Translating gives CASCFGARVGSGTEAFF.

This clonotype was seen a handful of times. This chain links TRBV29-1 with TRBJ1-2; TRBD1 matches at 10 bases. Losses at the gene ends were 6 bases for V and 8 bases for J; bases not matched to a gene: 3. CDR1 and CDR2 (germline): SQVTM, ANQGSEA. CDR3 length equals 11 residues. Here the CDR3 reads CSVGTGVGYTF. As DNA, the CDR3 is TGCAGCGTGGGGACAGGGGTAGGCTACACCTTC.

This clonotype was observed a handful of times. V usage is TRBV6-4 and J usage is TRBJ1-5, with D tentatively TRBD1 (5 bases). V dropped 0 bases and J dropped 10 bases, with 7 bases sitting between them. Germline-derived CDR1 and CDR2 are MRHNA and SNTAGT. CDR3 length: 12 residues. The CDR3 DNA sequence: TGTGCCAGCAGTGACTCGGGGGGACCCCAGCATTTT. Amino acids: CASSDSGGPQHF.

The chain uses TRBV7-9 and TRBJ1-2; D gene uncertain. Germline-derived CDR1 and CDR2 are SEHNR and FQNEAQ (reference sequence). With 3 bases removed from V and 4 bases from J, the gap between germline ends came to 12 bases. The CDR3 sequence is 14 residues long. The CDR3 reads CASSLFGQTYGYTF. DNA of the CDR3: TGTGCCAGCAGCTTGTTTGGGCAGACCTATGGCTACACCTTC. Full variable domain (missing parts from reference TRBV7-9 and TRBJ1-2): DTGVSQNPRHKITKRGQNVTFRCDPISEHNRLYWYRQTLGQGPEFLTYFQNEAQLEKSRLLSDRFSAERPKGSFSTLEIQRTEQGDSAMYLCASSLFGQTYGYTFGSGTRLTVV.

This clonotype has a handful of counts. The chain recombines TRBV27 with TRBJ1-2; 8 bases align to TRBD1. Trimming cost V 6 bases and J 1 base; bases outside gene matches: 7. Looked up from germline, CDR1 is MNHEY and CDR2 is SMNVEV (reference sequence). The CDR3 runs to 15 residues. This CDR3 reads CASRRQGAYNYGYTF. The CDR3 nucleotides are TGTGCCAGCAGACGTCAGGGGGCGTATAACTATGGCTACACCTTC.

This chain connects TRBV3-1 to TRBJ2-3, with D perhaps matching TRBD1 (6 bases). In germline, CDR1 is LGHDT, CDR2 YNNKEL (reference sequence). Trimming cost V 0 bases and J 5 bases, with 15 bases left between them. This CDR3 has 16 residues. The CDR3 coding sequence is TGTGCCAGCAGCCAAGAGGGGTGGCAGGGGAAAGATACGCAGTATTTT. This sequence encodes CASSQEGWQGKDTQYF.

The table lists this clonotype with many counts. The V and J genes are TRBV28 and TRBJ1-1; D is possibly TRBD1 (5 bases). Trimming cost V 8 bases and J 1 base, with 14 bases left between them. Per the germline V gene, CDR1 is MDHEN and CDR2 is SYDVKM. CDR3 length equals 14 residues. The CDR3 loop reads CASRIIQANTEAFF. The CDR3 DNA sequence: TGTGCCAGCCGGATCATACAGGCGAACACTGAAGCTTTCTTT.

The genes are TRBV10-3 and TRBJ2-4; tentatively, D is TRBD1 (6 bases). Between the trimmed V and J ends, which lost 10 bases and 5 bases, there was a span of 15 bases. CDR1 ENHRY and CDR2 SYGVKD come from the germline V gene. The CDR3 is 13 amino acids. In DNA, the CDR3 is TGTGCCACGACGGACAGAGAGGAAAACATTCAGTACTTC. Amino acids: CATTDREENIQYF.

In DNA form, the CDR3 reads TGTGCCAGCAGCCCCGAGACGGGAGAGACCCAGTACTTC. It codes for CASSPETGETQYF. The rearrangement links TRBV9 to TRBJ2-5; no clear D gene. Germline-derived CDR1 and CDR2 are SGDLS and YYNGEE. The length of the CDR3 is 13 residues. Trimming pared 4 bases from V and 4 bases from J, leaving 11 bases between. Using reference TRBV9 and TRBJ2-5 for the parts outside the CDR3, the full variable domain is DSGVTQTPKHLITATGQRVTLRCSPRSGDLSVYWYQQSLDQGLQFLIQYYNGEERAKGNILERFSAQQFPDLHSELNLSSLELGDSALYFCASSPETGETQYFGPGTRLLVL.

V gene TRBV18 combines with J gene TRBJ1-6, with 9 bases matching TRBD1. V shed 0 bases, J shed 9 bases, and the junction held 6 bases outside the gene matches. Germline CDR1 and CDR2: KGHSH and LQKENI. CDR3 size: 16 residues. This CDR3 is CASSPPWTGDFSPLHF. For the CDR3, the DNA is TGTGCCAGCTCACCACCCTGGACAGGGGACTTTTCACCCCTCCACTTT.

This clonotype came up a few times. The gene calls are TRBV29-1 and TRBJ2-4; TRBD1 agrees at 9 bases. The CDR3 spans 14 residues. Germline V gene lookup returns CDR1 SQVTM and CDR2 ANQGSEA. V was clipped by 7 bases and J by 1 base; unmatched bases: 5. DNA for the CDR3: TGCAGCGCCTACGACAGGGGGGCCAAAAACATTCAGTACTTC. This encodes CSAYDRGAKNIQYF.